The next 9 T cell receptor beta chains were all read from a single sample in a study of blood T cell repertoires in COVID-19. Sequencing used immunoSEQ multiplex PCR; TCRdb keeps in-frame clones, though not all of them. The table records 110,000 to 150,000 clones, about 87% of them present only once. Specimen: peripheral blood. Every receptor here comes from a woman between 45 and 60 years old with acute or convalescent COVID-19.

The J gene is TRBJ2-3, the V gene TRBV24-1, with a possible D match to TRBD1 (6 bases). The germline CDR1 and CDR2 sequences are KGHDR and SFDVKD. There are 15 residues in the CDR3. V was pared by 3 bases and J by 0 bases, with 9 bases between. CDR3 protein: CATSDPGQSTDTQYF. The CDR3 nucleotides read TGTGCCACCAGTGATCCCGGACAGAGCACAGATACGCAGTATTTT.

The rearrangement links TRBV9 to TRBJ1-4, with D possibly being TRBD1 (6 bases). The CDR3 length is 14 residues. Trimming took 1 base from V and 6 from J, leaving 10 bases between them. CDR1 and CDR2 from the germline V gene are SGDLS and YYNGEE. The DNA of the CDR3 is TGTGCCAGCAGCGTAACAGGGAATCATGAAAAACTGTTTTTT. This translates into CASSVTGNHEKLFF. Drawing the rest from reference TRBV9 and TRBJ1-4, the complete variable domain is DSGVTQTPKHLITATGQRVTLRCSPRSGDLSVYWYQQSLDQGLQFLIQYYNGEERAKGNILERFSAQQFPDLHSELNLSSLELGDSALYFCASSVTGNHEKLFFGSGTQLSVL.

The rearrangement uses TRBV7-2 and TRBJ1-2, with D perhaps matching TRBD1 (5 bases). Germline V gene data show CDR1 as SGHTA and CDR2 as FQGNSA. V dropped 0 bases and J dropped 2 bases, with 7 bases sitting between them. CDR3 length: 14 amino acids. CDR3 nucleotides: TGTGCCAGCAGCTTAGCGGAGGGGAACTATGGCTACACCTTC. This encodes CASSLAEGNYGYTF.

The chain is built from TRBV7-2 and TRBJ2-3; TRBD2 might be the D (5 bases). Germline V CDR1 and CDR2: SGHTA, FQGNSA. This CDR3 spans 15 amino acids. V lost 4 bases to trimming and J lost 2 bases, with 13 bases between them. The CDR3 region has the DNA TGTGCCAGCAGCTCCGACTATACTTCCACAGATACGCAGTATTTT. Translated, it gives CASSSDYTSTDTQYF.

As for this clone: Other DNA variants within this sample encode the same CDR3. V is TRBV7-9 and J is TRBJ1-5; TRBD1 is a possible D gene (5 bases). Germline-derived CDR1 and CDR2 are SEHNR and FQNEAQ (reference sequence). This CDR3 has 14 residues. V was cut by 2 bases and J by 5 bases, with 10 bases left in between. The CDR3 sequence is CASSLLGADQPQHF. CDR3 sequence (DNA): TGTGCCAGCAGCTTACTAGGGGCAGATCAGCCCCAGCATTTT.

The chain recombines TRBV5-1 with TRBJ1-6, with a tentative D call TRBD1 (6 bases). CDR3 length: 18 residues. The germline V gene has CDR1 SGHRS and CDR2 YFSETQ. The V end was cut by 0 bases, the J end by 2 bases, with 15 bases between. The DNA for the CDR3 is TGCGCCAGCAGCTTGGAGCACAGGGTGGATCCCTATAATTCACCCCTCCACTTT. Residues: CASSLEHRVDPYNSPLHF.

This clone was found a few times. The V call is TRBV7-9, the J call TRBJ2-7; TRBD1 matches 10 bases. The germline V gene has CDR1 SEHNR and CDR2 FQNEAQ (reference sequence). With 2 bases clipped from V and 2 bases from J, the junction kept 6 bases outside the gene matches. The CDR3 is made up of 16 amino acids. The chain's CDR3 is CASSLMPGQGTYEQYF. The CDR3 DNA is TGTGCCAGCAGCTTAATGCCGGGACAGGGGACCTACGAGCAGTACTTC.

This clone is a singleton in its sample. The chain has TRBV14 and TRBJ2-5; D remains ambiguous. The CDR3 extends over 14 amino acids. Between the trimmed V and J ends, which lost 1 base and 4 bases, there was a span of 10 bases. Germline assignment: CDR1 SGHDN and CDR2 FVKESK. The CDR3 region has the DNA TGTGCCAGCAGCCAAGCTCTAGTATCAGAGACCCAGTACTTC. As protein: CASSQALVSETQYF.

This clone occurred a few times. The chain is built from TRBV6-2 or TRBV6-3 and TRBJ1-2, with D maybe TRBD1 (5 bases). V was cut by 3 bases and J by 3 bases, with 11 bases left in between. The V gene's germline CDR1 is MNHEY and CDR2 SVGEGT. This CDR3 comprises 14 residues. Written as DNA, the CDR3 is TGTGCCAGCAGTTATGGGCCCAGGGACTATGGCTACACCTTC. Its protein is CASSYGPRDYGYTF.